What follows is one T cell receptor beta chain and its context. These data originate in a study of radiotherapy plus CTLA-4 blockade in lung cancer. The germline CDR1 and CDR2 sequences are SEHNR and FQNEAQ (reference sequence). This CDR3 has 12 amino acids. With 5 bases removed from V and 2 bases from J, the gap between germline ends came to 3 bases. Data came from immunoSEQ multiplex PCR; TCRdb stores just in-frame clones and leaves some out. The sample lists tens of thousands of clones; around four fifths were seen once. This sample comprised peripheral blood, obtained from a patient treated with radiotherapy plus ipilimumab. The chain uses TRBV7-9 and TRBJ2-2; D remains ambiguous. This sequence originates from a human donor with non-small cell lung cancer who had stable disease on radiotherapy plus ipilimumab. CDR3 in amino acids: CASSRNTGELFF. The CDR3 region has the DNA TGTGCCAGCAGCAGAAACACCGGGGAGCTGTTTTTT.